This TCR beta chain was obtained from a study of T cells in Graves' hyperthyroidism and ophthalmopathy. Amplified TCR beta CDR3 regions derived from RNA transcripts. Primed by the HTBI set, a first-round RT-PCR was run on the TCR CDR3. One entry per CDR3 protein, called by TCRdb with MiXCR from the multiplex PCR reads. Of approximately 480,000 distinct CDR3 sequences listed, less than 25% are singletons. Of note for this clonotype: It may be a read error: a sequence one base away is much more abundant.

Input material: blood. This clonotype originated in a young man with Graves' hyperthyroidism.

For the CDR3, the DNA is TGTGCCAGCAGTTCACAGGGTCACGGGGAGCTGTTTTTT. Translated: CASSSQGHGELFF. The chain joins TRBV6-5 to TRBJ2-2; a possible D gene is TRBD1 (6 bases). In germline, CDR1 is MNHEY, CDR2 SVGAGI. Trimming left V 4 bases short and J 7 bases short, with 10 bases between. The CDR3 loop spans 13 amino acids.